This TCR beta chain came from a study of shared T cell receptors in the human thymus. Using immunoSEQ multiplex PCR, the repertoire was profiled, and TCRdb retains in-frame clones only, with some absent. Found here are 700,000 to 750,000 clones, 80% to 90% of them singletons; the top ten hold around 0.01%. The CDR3 extends over 12 amino acids. CDR1 and CDR2 from the germline V gene are LNHDA and SQIVND (reference sequence). Trimming shortened V by 1 base and J by 5 bases, and 5 bases separated the two germline ends. The same sample was also used in a study of human thymus T cells.

This sequence joins TRBV19 and TRBJ2-5, with D unresolved. The receptor was isolated from a girl under three years old with a congenital heart defect. The sequencing sample was made of thymocytes. This CDR3 reads CASSIAGETQYF. CDR3 bases: TGTGCCAGTAGTATAGCCGGGGAGACCCAGTACTTC.